This T cell receptor beta chain was identified in a study of cytomegalovirus exposure and HLA in healthy donors. The study's findings and limits: By a later analysis, the bulk of CMV-associated TCR beta chains appeared HLA-restricted.

Comment on this clone: The antigen is unknown.

The V segment lost 1 base and the J segment 5 bases; nucleotides outside the gene matches: 4. Germline CDR1 and CDR2: KGHSH and LQKENI. The CDR3 covers 15 residues. The PCR contained 60 Vbeta and 13 Jbeta primers. The data were produced by immunoSEQ multiplex PCR, yet TCRdb's version contains in-frame clones alone and is incomplete. The sample carries roughly 170,000 clones, around four fifths recorded once. The sample taken for sequencing was PBMCs. The origin of this receptor is a woman in her twenties or thirties in good health and CMV-seropositive. The V and J genes are TRBV18 and TRBJ2-2, with TRBD2 identical over 7 bases. CDR3 DNA: TGTGCCAGCTCACCACGGGATAGCGGGACCGGGGAGCTGTTTTTT. Protein sequence: CASSPRDSGTGELFF.